This T cell receptor beta chain emerged from a study of OX40 agonist ivuxolimab in advanced cancers. Profiling relied on immunoSEQ multiplex PCR, and the TCRdb table lists in-frame clones only, not all of them. The sample yields around 140,000 clones, around nine tenths seen once. The CDR3 contains 14 residues. V dropped 1 base and J dropped 7; count of bases not matched to a gene: 5. The V gene's germline CDR1 is MNHNS and CDR2 SASEGT. The input for sequencing was CD4+ or CD8+ T cells sorted from blood, taken in a trial of the OX40 agonist ivuxolimab. The chain has TRBV6-1 and TRBJ1-2, with TRBD1 matching over 8 bases. The receptor was isolated from an adult with an advanced solid tumor such as melanoma, head and neck, liver or kidney cancer. The CDR3 reads CASSEVRGLSGYTF. CDR3 nucleotides: TGTGCCAGCAGTGAAGTCAGGGGGCTTTCTGGCTACACCTTC.